One sample yielded the 18 T cell receptor beta chains listed below, sequenced in a study of immune reconstitution after stem cell transplant in scleroderma. TCRdb used MiXCR to reprocess the RT-PCR reads, holding one entry per CDR3 protein. The sample has about 5,600 distinct CDR3 sequences, approximately 8% seen once. The specimen was taken before or after autologous hematopoietic stem cell transplantation (not recorded which). These receptors were taken from a male donor with systemic sclerosis.

This clonotype was seen only a few times. The chain employs TRBV18 and TRBJ2-2; D is ambiguous. Trimming took off 2 bases at V and 6 bases at J, with 4 bases between the two ends. CDR1 and CDR2 (germline): KGHSH, LQKENI. This CDR3 comprises 12 residues. This CDR3 reads CASSPGSGELFF. In nucleotides, the CDR3 is TGTGCCAGCTCACCAGGTTCCGGGGAGCTGTTTTTT.

This clonotype was detected only a few times. The chain carries TRBV7-8 and TRBJ1-4; 12 bases match TRBD1. The germline CDR1 and CDR2 sequences are SGHVS and FQNEAQ. CDR3 length: 19 residues. The trim removed 4 bases at V and 7 bases at J, leaving 16 bases unmatched. The DNA for the CDR3 is TGTGCCAGCAGCTCGAGACTACCGGGACAGGGGGCCCGGTTTGAAAAACTGTTTTTT. This encodes CASSSRLPGQGARFEKLFF.

Comments on this clonotype: A read error may explain this, as a much larger clone is one base away. The chain is built from TRBV29-1 and TRBJ1-2; a possible D gene is TRBD1 (5 bases). CDR3 size: 11 residues. Germline V gene sequence: CDR1 SQVTM, CDR2 ANQGSEA. In nucleotides, the CDR3 is TGCGGCCTCTTAGGGGACTATGGCTACACCTTC. This gives the protein CGLLGDYGYTF. The variable domain in full, with the rest retrieved from reference TRBV29-1 and TRBJ1-2, is SAVISQKPSRDICQRGTSLTIQCQVDSQVTMMFWYRQQPGQSLTLIATANQGSEATYESGFVIDKFPISRPNLTFSTLTVSNMSPEDSSIYLCGLLGDYGYTFGSGTRLTVV.

A note on this clonotype: No conserved phenylalanine or tryptophan ends this CDR3, so it is likely a read error. The J gene is TRBJ2-1, the V gene TRBV20-1; either TRBD1 or TRBD2 may fit D (6 bases each). The V end lost 6 bases, the J end lost 7 bases, and 22 bases lay between the germline ends. The germline V gene encodes CDR1 DFQATT and CDR2 SNEGSKA (reference sequence). CDR3 length: 15 amino acids. The chain's CDR3 is CSAQGRRAQGNEQFL. CDR3 nucleotides: TGCAGTGCCCAGGGGCGGAGGGCCCAGGGGAATGAGCAGTTCCTC.

As concerns this clonotype: Because it lacks the conserved phenylalanine or tryptophan at the end, this CDR3 is likely a read error. The rearrangement joins TRBV28 to TRBJ2-1; 9 bases are shared with TRBD1. Germline V gives CDR1 MDHEN, CDR2 SYDVKM. V was pared by 5 bases and J by 4 bases, with 9 bases of the junction left unmatched. This CDR3 has 16 amino acids. CDR3 in DNA: TGTGCCAGCAGTCCCTCGGGACAGGGTGGGTACAATGAGCAGTTCCTC. As protein: CASSPSGQGGYNEQFL.

By proportion, this clonotype is medium-sized. The chain uses TRBV29-1 and TRBJ2-4; 8 bases line up with TRBD2. Germline values: CDR1 SQVTM, CDR2 ANQGSEA. The CDR3 runs 12 residues. Losses at the gene ends were 7 bases for V and 5 bases for J; bases not matched to a gene: 4. The CDR3 nucleotides read TGCAGCGCCAACGGGGGGGAAAACATTCAGTACTTC. Its translation is CSANGGENIQYF.

The V gene is TRBV5-5, the J gene TRBJ2-1; 8 bases are shared with TRBD1. The CDR3 contains 19 residues. Germline lookup yields CDR1 SGHKS and CDR2 YYEKEE (reference sequence). With 0 bases clipped from V and 0 bases from J, the junction kept 11 bases outside the gene matches. The CDR3 here is CASSLAPGGLVSSYNEQFF. CDR3 nucleotide sequence: TGTGCCAGCAGCTTGGCCCCAGGGGGCCTCGTAAGCTCCTACAATGAGCAGTTCTTC.

This clonotype is deemed large (0.1 to 1%). The chain is built from TRBV20-1 and TRBJ1-1; a weak D match, TRBD1 (5 bases). The germline V gene has CDR1 DFQATT and CDR2 SNEGSKA (reference sequence). V lost 1 base and J 5 bases, leaving 14 bases between the germline ends. CDR3 size: 14 residues. CDR3 amino acids: CSARVGDLTTEAFF. The CDR3 bases are TGCAGTGCTAGAGTGGGGGATTTGACGACTGAAGCTTTCTTT.

This clonotype is medium-sized (0.01 to 0.1%) in the sample. The V call is TRBV7-9, the J call TRBJ2-3, with 8 bases lining up with TRBD1. Germline loops: CDR1 SEHNR, CDR2 FQNEAQ (reference sequence). V dropped 5 bases and J dropped 1; count of bases not matched to a gene: 2. This CDR3 is built from 14 residues. The CDR3 DNA is TGTGCCAGCAGCCTGGGACAGGGCACAGATACGCAGTATTTT. Translation gives CASSLGQGTDTQYF.

This clonotype occurred a few times. The rearrangement links TRBV2 to TRBJ1-4; no definite D call. Germline values: CDR1 SNHLY, CDR2 FYNNEI. Deletions cut 8 bases from V and 0 bases from J, with 10 bases between. CDR3 size: 14 residues. CDR3 sequence reads: CASGSPATNEKLFF. For the CDR3, the DNA is TGTGCCAGCGGGAGTCCCGCAACTAATGAAAAACTGTTTTTT.

The J gene is TRBJ2-2, the V gene TRBV19; the D gene is possibly TRBD2 (6 bases). V was shortened by 5 bases and J by 0 bases, with 13 bases between the two germline ends. Germline-derived CDR1 and CDR2 are LNHDA and SQIVND (reference sequence). The CDR3 spans 16 residues. As DNA, the CDR3 is TGTGCCAGTAGTCTAGCCTCGGGGGCGAACACCGGGGAGCTGTTTTTT. Translation: CASSLASGANTGELFF. Full variable domain (rest looked up from reference TRBV19 and TRBJ2-2): DGGITQSPKYLFRKEGQNVTLSCEQNLNHDAMYWYRQDPGQGLRLIYYSQIVNDFQKGDIAEGYSVSREKKESFPLTVTSAQKNPTAFYLCASSLASGANTGELFFGEGSRLTVL.

This chain links TRBV7-6 with TRBJ2-3; 8 nucleotides line up with TRBD2. CDR3 length equals 18 residues. Germline V gives CDR1 SGHVS, CDR2 FNYEAQ. V dropped 2 bases and J dropped 2; count of bases not matched to a gene: 12. CDR3 loop: CASSLNPRGAGDTDTQYF. The CDR3 coding sequence is TGTGCCAGCAGCTTAAATCCCCGGGGAGCGGGGGACACAGATACGCAGTATTTT. The entire variable domain, with the rest obtained from reference TRBV7-6 and TRBJ2-3, is as follows: GAGVSQSPRYKVTKRGQDVALRCDPISGHVSLYWYRQALGQGPEFLTYFNYEAQQDKSGLPNDRFSAERPEGSISTLTIQRTEQRDSAMYRCASSLNPRGAGDTDTQYFGPGTRLTVL.

This clonotype has just a few counts. V and J are TRBV7-6 and TRBJ1-5; D unresolved. The CDR3 runs to 16 residues. V lost 2 bases to trimming and J lost 7 bases, with 18 bases between them. Germline V lookup: CDR1 SGHVS, CDR2 FNYEAQ. CDR3 in DNA: TGTGCCAGCAGCTTAAAAGGGCTGGGGTCGGACCAGCCCCAGCATTTT. It codes for CASSLKGLGSDQPQHF.

The V and J genes are TRBV20-1 and TRBJ2-5, with D possibly TRBD2 on 6 matching bases. The V gene's germline CDR1 is DFQATT and CDR2 SNEGSKA (reference sequence). There are 15 residues in the CDR3. V was pared by 8 bases and J by 2 bases, with 21 bases between. The CDR3 protein is CSSDGKDGGQETQYF. The CDR3, as DNA: TGCAGTTCCGACGGGAAGGACGGGGGACAAGAGACCCAGTACTTC.

This clonotype was picked up a small number of times. The chain uses TRBV5-6 and TRBJ2-2; D unresolved. Germline values: CDR1 SGHDT, CDR2 YYEEEE. The CDR3 extends over 12 amino acids. V was shortened by 3 bases and J by 7 bases, with 7 bases between the two germline ends. The CDR3 DNA follows: TGTGCCAGCAGCTCACTTGGCGGGGAGCTGTTTTTT. Its protein product is CASSSLGGELFF.

This clonotype is labeled as medium-sized (0.01 to 0.1%). The chain's CDR3 is CASSLGTGETQYF. The CDR3 DNA reads TGTGCCAGCAGCTTAGGGACAGGCGAGACCCAGTACTTC. The chain has TRBV7-9 and TRBJ2-5; 7 nucleotides match TRBD1. CDR3 length equals 13 residues. CDR1 SEHNR and CDR2 FQNEAQ come from the germline V gene (reference sequence). V trimming: 1 base; J trimming: 5 bases; junction bases outside the gene matches: 1. The full variable domain, in which reference TRBV7-9 and TRBJ2-5 provide the parts outside the CDR3, is DTGVSQNPRHKITKRGQNVTFRCDPISEHNRLYWYRQTLGQGPEFLTYFQNEAQLEKSRLLSDRFSAERPKGSFSTLEIQRTEQGDSAMYLCASSLGTGETQYFGPGTRLLVL.

This sequence joins TRBV9 and TRBJ1-2; weak D call: TRBD1 (6 bases). The CDR3 has 16 residues. V was trimmed by 1 base and J by 4 bases, leaving 17 bases between them. From germline, CDR1 is SGDLS and CDR2 YYNGEE. The DNA for the CDR3 is TGTGCCAGCAGCGTACCCTTCTTCCCAGGGGTCTATGGCTACACCTTC. As protein: CASSVPFFPGVYGYTF.

The chain couples TRBV29-1 to TRBJ2-1; D may be TRBD1 (5 bases). Per the germline V gene, CDR1 is SQVTM and CDR2 is ANQGSEA. V was pared by 3 bases and J by 6 bases, with 12 bases between. The CDR3 covers 13 residues. In nucleotides, the CDR3 is TGCAGCGTTGATAACTCGACAGTCAATGAGCAGTTCTTC. It codes for CSVDNSTVNEQFF.